Below are 8 T cell receptor beta chains sequenced from a single sample in a study of blood T cell repertoires in COVID-19. This table comes from immunoSEQ multiplex PCR, and its TCRdb copy is limited to in-frame clones, with some not included. The sample holds about 180,000 clones, 80% seen once. Sequencing was carried out using PBMCs or T cells enriched from blood (not recorded which). Receptor source: a man aged 55 to 70 who had been exposed to COVID-19.

The chain is built from TRBV30 and TRBJ1-5; tentative D call: TRBD1 (5 bases). The ends were cut back, 1 base at V and 7 bases at J, with 11 bases in the middle. CDR1 and CDR2 from the germline V gene are GTSNPN and SVGIG (reference sequence). The CDR3 extends over 13 amino acids. The DNA of the CDR3 is TGTGCCTGGAGTGATGGGGCCGGGCAGCCCCAGCATTTT. As protein: CAWSDGAGQPQHF.

This clone was seen many times. The chain couples TRBV6-2 or TRBV6-3 to TRBJ1-1; TRBD1 matches at 7 bases. Germline values: CDR1 MNHEY, CDR2 SVGEGT. This CDR3 has 13 amino acids. V dropped 6 bases and J dropped 4; count of bases not matched to a gene: 5. CDR3 bases: TGTGCCAGCAGCAAAGACAGGGCCACTGAAGCTTTCTTT. Translation: CASSKDRATEAFF.

This clone was recorded a few times. The chain uses TRBV5-1 and TRBJ1-1, with a tentative D call TRBD1 (6 bases). V was cut by 6 bases and J by 1 base, with 10 bases left in between. The CDR3 is 13 amino acids. Looked up from germline, CDR1 is SGHRS and CDR2 is YFSETQ. CDR3: CASMQGGNTEAFF. In DNA, the CDR3 is TGCGCCAGCATGCAAGGGGGGAACACTGAAGCTTTCTTT.

This chain uses TRBV13 with TRBJ2-4; D possibly corresponds to TRBD1 (5 bases). CDR3 length: 17 amino acids. CDR1 is PRHDT, CDR2 FYEKMQ, per germline (reference sequence). Trimming removed 2 bases from V and 3 bases from J, with 17 bases in between. CDR3 in amino acids: CASSLKVPPRGKNIQYF. CDR3 DNA: TGTGCCAGCAGCTTAAAGGTTCCCCCAAGGGGCAAAAACATTCAGTACTTC.

This clone appeared a single time. CDR3 protein: CASSYTGTGSSYEQYF. The CDR3 DNA reads as TGTGCCAGCAGTTACACTGGGACAGGGAGCTCCTACGAGCAGTACTTC. The chain has TRBV6-5 and TRBJ2-7, with 9 bases that match TRBD1. Germline CDR1 is MNHEY and CDR2 is SVGAGI. V shed 2 bases, J shed 0 bases, and the junction held 5 bases outside the gene matches. The CDR3 is 16 amino acids.

The chain uses TRBV28 and TRBJ2-7; D is ambiguous. Germline V gene lookup returns CDR1 MDHEN and CDR2 SYDVKM. V was cut by 6 bases and J by 4 bases, with 7 bases left in between. The CDR3 runs 11 residues. This chain's CDR3 is CASRAKYEQYF. The CDR3 nucleotides read TGTGCCAGCAGAGCAAAGTACGAGCAGTACTTC. Based on the CDR3 plus reference TRBV28 and TRBJ2-7, the full variable domain is DVKVTQSSRYLVKRTGEKVFLECVQDMDHENMFWYRQDPGLGLRLIYFSYDVKMKEKGDIPEGYSVSREKKERFSLILESASTNQTSMYLCASRAKYEQYFGPGTRLTVT.

The chain is built from TRBV6-1 and TRBJ2-2; tentatively, D is TRBD2 (5 bases). Deletions cut 8 bases from V and 0 bases from J, with 13 bases between. The CDR3 consists of 15 residues. Germline-derived CDR1 and CDR2 are MNHNS and SASEGT. The CDR3 DNA is TGTGCCAGCTTGTCCGGGATCCCGAACACCGGGGAGCTGTTTTTT. Translation gives CASLSGIPNTGELFF.

This rearrangement joins TRBV4-1 to TRBJ1-1; 7 bases agree with TRBD1. This CDR3 spans 14 amino acids. From germline, CDR1 is MGHRA and CDR2 YSYEKL. V dropped 2 bases and J dropped 3; count of bases not matched to a gene: 3. The CDR3 coding sequence is TGCGCCAGCAGCCAACCACAGGGGTACACTGAAGCTTTCTTT. As protein: CASSQPQGYTEAFF.